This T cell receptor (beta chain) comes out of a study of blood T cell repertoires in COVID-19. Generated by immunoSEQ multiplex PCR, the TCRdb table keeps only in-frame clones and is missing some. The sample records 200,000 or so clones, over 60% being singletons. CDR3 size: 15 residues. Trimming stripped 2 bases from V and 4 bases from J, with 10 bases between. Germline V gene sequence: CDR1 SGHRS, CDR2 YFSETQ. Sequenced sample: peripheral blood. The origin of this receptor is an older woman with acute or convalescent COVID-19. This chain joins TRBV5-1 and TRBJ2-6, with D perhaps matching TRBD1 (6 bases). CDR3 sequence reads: CASSFQGSGANVLTF. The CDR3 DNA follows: TGCGCCAGCAGCTTTCAGGGGTCAGGGGCCAACGTCCTGACTTTC.